This record covers a single TCR beta chain. The data were obtained in a study of spatial heterogeneity in lung cancer. Overall study context: Median follow-up for sequenced PBMC samples was about 2 years after resection, when such samples existed.

TCRdb recomputed calls from the 5' RACE reads with MiXCR, one row per CDR3 protein. Here the sample spans approximately 1,300 distinct CDR3 sequences, 20% to 25% being singletons. As to time point: blood at routine non-recurrence follow-up after resection. Germline V gene sequence: CDR1 SEHNR, CDR2 FQNEAQ (reference sequence). The CDR3 consists of 14 residues. Germline trimming cut 4 bases from V and 1 base from J; bases unmatched to any gene: 2. The sample was PBMCs, taken at follow-up. This chain joins TRBV7-9 and TRBJ1-1; 8 bases line up with TRBD1. The clonotype originates from a male donor with early-stage non-small cell lung cancer. The CDR3 nucleotides are TGTGCCAGCAGCTCCGGACAGGGGAACACTGAAGCTTTCTTT. Translating it yields CASSSGQGNTEAFF.